This T cell receptor (beta chain) was obtained from a study of T cell changes during pregnancy in multiple sclerosis. The CDR3 spans 14 residues. V gave up 8 bases and J gave up 3 bases; unmatched junction bases: 8. Germline V gives CDR1 SNHLY, CDR2 FYNNEI. In its sample, this clone was seen a few times. Using immunoSEQ multiplex PCR, the repertoire was profiled, and TCRdb retains in-frame clones only, with some absent. The sample comprises 40,000 to 60,000 clones, approximately 90% of which are singletons, and 10% rests with the top ten. This TCR was sampled from a female donor with multiple sclerosis, enrolled in a pregnancy study. The rearrangement joins TRBV2 to TRBJ2-7, with TRBD1 identical over 9 bases. Sequencing used CD8+ T cells from peripheral blood mononuclear cells, obtained after pregnancy. The CDR3: CASLVTGGDYEQYF. The CDR3 DNA follows: TGTGCCAGCCTCGTGACAGGGGGGGACTACGAGCAGTACTTC.